The entry that follows covers one T cell receptor (beta chain) sequence. Its antigen remains unknown. The sample belongs to a study of cytomegalovirus exposure and HLA in healthy donors. Study observations and caveats: Another analysis was done later, and it associated around 16,000 TCR beta sequences with HLA alleles at 0.05 false discovery rate.

Use of 60 Vbeta and 13 Jbeta primers characterized the PCR. Some clones are missing from TCRdb's copy, which holds only in-frame ones; the method was immunoSEQ multiplex PCR. The data contain about 38,000 clones, 66% of them singletons. CDR3 size: 13 residues. The germline CDR1 and CDR2 sequences are SGHTA and FQGTGA. V was trimmed by 7 bases and J by 3 bases, leaving 12 bases between them. The sequence was obtained from a man aged 45 to 65 in good health and CMV-seropositive. The chain is built from TRBV7-3 and TRBJ1-1; D is perhaps TRBD1 (6 bases). The specimen sequenced was PBMCs. The CDR3, as DNA: TGTGCCAGCATGCAACAGGGTGACACTGAAGCTTTCTTT. It yields the protein CASMQQGDTEAFF.